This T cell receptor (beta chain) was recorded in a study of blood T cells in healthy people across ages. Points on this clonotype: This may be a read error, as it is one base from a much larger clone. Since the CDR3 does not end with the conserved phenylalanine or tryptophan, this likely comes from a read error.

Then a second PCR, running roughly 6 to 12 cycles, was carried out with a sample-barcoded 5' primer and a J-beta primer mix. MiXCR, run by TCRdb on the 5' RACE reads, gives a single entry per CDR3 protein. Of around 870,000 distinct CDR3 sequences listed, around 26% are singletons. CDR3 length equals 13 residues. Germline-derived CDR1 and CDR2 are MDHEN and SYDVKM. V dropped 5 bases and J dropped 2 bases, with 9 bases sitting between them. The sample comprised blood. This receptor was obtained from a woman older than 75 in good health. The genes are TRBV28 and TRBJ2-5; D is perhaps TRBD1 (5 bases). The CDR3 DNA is TGTGCCAGCAGTCCTGACAGTCAAGAGACCCAGTACGTC. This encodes CASSPDSQETQYV.